Below, one T cell receptor (beta chain) is given with its context. Its antigen is still unknown. One entry per CDR3 protein, called by TCRdb with MiXCR from the 5' RACE reads. The sample yields approximately 20,000 distinct CDR3 sequences, more than 6.5% seen once. Germline CDR1 MNHEY, CDR2 SVGAGI. The CDR3 loop spans 15 amino acids. Trimming cost V 6 bases and J 3 bases, with 17 bases left between them. This sample is drawn from a study of spatial heterogeneity in lung cancer. In the study overall: Within raw reads, each unique TCR and UMI combination appeared on average more than ten times. Broader study findings: One measure, the expanded intratumoral alpha and beta TCR count, tracked tumor mutation counts.

Stated time point: sample taken at primary tumor resection. In each case, whole RNA from tumor, nontumor lung or frozen PBMC was sequenced unsorted. Material: lung tumor tissue, obtained at surgery. The clonotype was recovered from a female donor with early-stage non-small cell lung cancer. The chain joins TRBV6-5 to TRBJ1-1, with D possibly matching TRBD1 (5 bases). The CDR3: CASSAGMVGDTEAFF. The CDR3 DNA is TGTGCCAGCAGCGCAGGGATGGTGGGGGACACTGAAGCTTTCTTT.